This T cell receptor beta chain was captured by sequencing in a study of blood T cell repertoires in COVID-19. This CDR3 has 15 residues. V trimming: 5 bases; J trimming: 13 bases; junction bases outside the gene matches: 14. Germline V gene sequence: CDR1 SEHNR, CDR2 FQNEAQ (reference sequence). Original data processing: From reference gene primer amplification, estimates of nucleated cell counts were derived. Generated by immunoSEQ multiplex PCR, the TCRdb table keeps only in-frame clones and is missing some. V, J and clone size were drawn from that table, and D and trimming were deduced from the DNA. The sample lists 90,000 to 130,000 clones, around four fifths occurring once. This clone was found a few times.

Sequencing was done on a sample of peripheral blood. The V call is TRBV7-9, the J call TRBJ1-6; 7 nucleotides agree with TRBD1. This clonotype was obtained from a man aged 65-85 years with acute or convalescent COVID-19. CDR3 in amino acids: CASSPTTGKVFPLHF. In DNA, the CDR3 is TGTGCCAGCAGCCCTACGACAGGGAAGGTTTTCCCCCTCCACTTT.